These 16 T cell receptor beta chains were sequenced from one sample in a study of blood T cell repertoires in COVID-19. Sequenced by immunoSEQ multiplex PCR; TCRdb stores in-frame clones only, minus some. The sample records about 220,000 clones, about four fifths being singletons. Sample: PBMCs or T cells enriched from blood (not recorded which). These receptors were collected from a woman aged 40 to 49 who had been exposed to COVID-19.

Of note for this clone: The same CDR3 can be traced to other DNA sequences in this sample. CDR3 sequence: CASSGGAGETQYF. CDR3 coding DNA: TGTGCCAGCAGTGGGGGGGCAGGAGAGACCCAGTACTTC. The V call is TRBV7-9, the J call TRBJ2-5, with TRBD2 as a possible D gene (7 bases). CDR3 length equals 13 residues. Trimming removed 6 bases at V and 4 bases at J, with 12 bases between. CDR1 is SEHNR, CDR2 FQNEAQ, per germline (reference sequence).

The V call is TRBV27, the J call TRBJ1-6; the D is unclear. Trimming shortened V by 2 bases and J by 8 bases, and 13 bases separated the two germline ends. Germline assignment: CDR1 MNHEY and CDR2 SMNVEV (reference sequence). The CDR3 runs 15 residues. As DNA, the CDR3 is TGTGCCAGCAGTTTACTCGCCCAGGAGGATTCACCCCTCCACTTT. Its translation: CASSLLAQEDSPLHF.

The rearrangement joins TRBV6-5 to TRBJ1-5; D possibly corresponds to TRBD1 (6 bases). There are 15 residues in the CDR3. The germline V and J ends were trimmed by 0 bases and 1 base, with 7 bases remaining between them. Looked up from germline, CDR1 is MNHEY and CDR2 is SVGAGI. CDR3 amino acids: CASSYSGASNQPQHF. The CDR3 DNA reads TGTGCCAGCAGTTACTCGGGGGCCAGCAATCAGCCCCAGCATTTT.

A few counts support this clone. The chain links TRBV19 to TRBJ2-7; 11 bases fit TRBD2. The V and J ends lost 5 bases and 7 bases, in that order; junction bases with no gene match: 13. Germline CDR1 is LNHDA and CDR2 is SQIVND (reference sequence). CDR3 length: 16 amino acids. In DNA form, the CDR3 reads TGTGCCAGTAGTCCCCGGGCGGGGACTAGCGGTGGGGAGCAGTACTTC. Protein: CASSPRAGTSGGEQYF.

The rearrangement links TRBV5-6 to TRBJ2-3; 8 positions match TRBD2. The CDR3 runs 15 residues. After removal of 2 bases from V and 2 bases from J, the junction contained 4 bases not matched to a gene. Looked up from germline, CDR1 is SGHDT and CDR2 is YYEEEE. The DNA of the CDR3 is TGTGCCAGCAGCTTCTTCGGGAGGGACACAGATACGCAGTATTTT. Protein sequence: CASSFFGRDTDTQYF.

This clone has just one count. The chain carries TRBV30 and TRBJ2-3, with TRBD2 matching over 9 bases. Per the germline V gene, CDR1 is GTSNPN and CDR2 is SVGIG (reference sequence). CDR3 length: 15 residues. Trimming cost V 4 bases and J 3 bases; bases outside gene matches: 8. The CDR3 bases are TGTGCCTGGACCCGCGGGCTAGCGGGGACAGATACGCAGTATTTT. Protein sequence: CAWTRGLAGTDTQYF. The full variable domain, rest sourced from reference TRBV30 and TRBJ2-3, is SQTIHQWPATLVQPVGSPLSLECTVEGTSNPNLYWYRQAAGRGLQLLFYSVGIGQISSEVPQNLSASRPQDRQFILSSKKLLLSDSGFYLCAWTRGLAGTDTQYFGPGTRLTVL.

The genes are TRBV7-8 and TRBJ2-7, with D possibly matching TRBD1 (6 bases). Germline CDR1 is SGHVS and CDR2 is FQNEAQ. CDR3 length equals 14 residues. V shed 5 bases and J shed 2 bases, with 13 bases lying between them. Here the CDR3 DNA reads TGTGCCAGCAGCCCGACCACAGGGACCTACGAGCAGTACTTC. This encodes CASSPTTGTYEQYF.

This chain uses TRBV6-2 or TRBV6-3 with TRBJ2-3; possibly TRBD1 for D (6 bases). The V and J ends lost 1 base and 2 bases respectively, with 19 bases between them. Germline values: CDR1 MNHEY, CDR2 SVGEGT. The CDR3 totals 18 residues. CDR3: CASSYFLPWDKDTDTQYF. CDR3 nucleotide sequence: TGTGCCAGCAGTTACTTCCTCCCCTGGGACAAAGACACAGATACGCAGTATTTT.

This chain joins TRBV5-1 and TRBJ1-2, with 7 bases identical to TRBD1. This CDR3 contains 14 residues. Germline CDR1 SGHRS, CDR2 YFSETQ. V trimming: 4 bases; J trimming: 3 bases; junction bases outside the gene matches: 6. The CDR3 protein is CASSLRDRDYGYTF. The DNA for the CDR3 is TGCGCCAGCAGCCTCCGAGACAGGGACTATGGCTACACCTTC.

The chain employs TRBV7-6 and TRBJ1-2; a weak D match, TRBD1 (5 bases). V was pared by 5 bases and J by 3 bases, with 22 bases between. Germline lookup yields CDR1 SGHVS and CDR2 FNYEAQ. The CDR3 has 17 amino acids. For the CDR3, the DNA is TGTGCCAGCAGCCCCTCAACCGCGCGGGGCGCCGACTATGGCTACACCTTC. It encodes CASSPSTARGADYGYTF.

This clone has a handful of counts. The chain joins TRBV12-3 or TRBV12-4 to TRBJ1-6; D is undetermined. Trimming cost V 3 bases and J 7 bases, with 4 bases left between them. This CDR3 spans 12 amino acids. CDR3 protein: CASSLRNSPLHF. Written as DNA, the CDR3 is TGTGCCAGCAGTTTGAGGAATTCACCCCTCCACTTT.

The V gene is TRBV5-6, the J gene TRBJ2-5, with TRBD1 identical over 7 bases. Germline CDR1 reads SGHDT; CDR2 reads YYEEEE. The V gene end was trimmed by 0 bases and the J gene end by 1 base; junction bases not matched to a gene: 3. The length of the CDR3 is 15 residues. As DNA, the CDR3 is TGTGCCAGCAGCTTGGGACAGGGCCCCCAAGAGACCCAGTACTTC. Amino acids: CASSLGQGPQETQYF.

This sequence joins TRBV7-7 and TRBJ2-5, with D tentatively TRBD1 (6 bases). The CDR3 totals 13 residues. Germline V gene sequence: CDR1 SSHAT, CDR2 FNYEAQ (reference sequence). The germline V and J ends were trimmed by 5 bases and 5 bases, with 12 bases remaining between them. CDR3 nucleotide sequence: TGTGCCAGCAGCGGAACAGGGTTCGAGACCCAGTACTTC. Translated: CASSGTGFETQYF.

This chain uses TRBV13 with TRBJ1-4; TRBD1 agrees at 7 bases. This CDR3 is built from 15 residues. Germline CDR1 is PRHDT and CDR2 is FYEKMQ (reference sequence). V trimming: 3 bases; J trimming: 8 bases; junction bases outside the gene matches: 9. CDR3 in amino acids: CASSFDRDRKEKLFF. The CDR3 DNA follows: TGTGCCAGCAGCTTTGATAGGGACAGAAAAGAAAAACTGTTTTTT.

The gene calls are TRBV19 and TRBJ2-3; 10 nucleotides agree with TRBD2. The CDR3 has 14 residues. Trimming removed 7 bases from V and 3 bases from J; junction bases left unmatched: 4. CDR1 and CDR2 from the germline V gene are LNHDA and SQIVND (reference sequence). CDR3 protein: CASKGTSETDTQYF. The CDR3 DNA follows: TGTGCCAGTAAGGGGACTAGCGAGACAGATACGCAGTATTTT.

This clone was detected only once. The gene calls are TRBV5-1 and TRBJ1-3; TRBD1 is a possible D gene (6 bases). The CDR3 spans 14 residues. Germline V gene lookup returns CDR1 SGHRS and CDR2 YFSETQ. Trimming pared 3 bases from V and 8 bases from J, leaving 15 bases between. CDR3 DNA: TGCGCCAGCAGCTCGGTAACAGAGGGGGACACCATATATTTT. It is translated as CASSSVTEGDTIYF.